The 19 T cell receptor beta chains listed next were all sequenced from one sample in a study of blood T cell repertoires in COVID-19. The table came from immunoSEQ multiplex PCR; TCRdb's copy has only in-frame clones and leaves some out. The data hold just over 300,000 clones, with roughly 89% observed a single time. Sequences were obtained from peripheral blood. The receptor source for this set is a woman in her 30s with COVID-19, enrolled during active disease.

The CDR3 loop is CATSDPGTGHTGYTF. CDR3 in DNA: TGTGCCACCAGTGATCCCGGGACAGGACACACGGGCTACACCTTC. The V and J genes are TRBV24-1 and TRBJ1-2; 8 bases fit TRBD1. The V gene's germline CDR1 is KGHDR and CDR2 SFDVKD. Losses at the gene ends were 3 bases for V and 8 bases for J; bases not matched to a gene: 10. The CDR3 loop spans 15 amino acids.

The rearrangement uses TRBV10-2 and TRBJ1-2; 8 bases align to TRBD1. Per germline, CDR1 WSHSY and CDR2 SAAADI. The V gene end was trimmed by 2 bases and the J gene end by 2 bases; junction bases not matched to a gene: 4. CDR3 length equals 15 residues. The CDR3 region is CASSEGDRKNYGYTF. The CDR3 nucleotides are TGCGCCAGCAGTGAGGGGGACAGGAAGAACTATGGCTACACCTTC.

J is TRBJ1-6 and V is TRBV7-9; 9 positions match TRBD1. The CDR3 spans 15 residues. The junction had 4 bases not matched to a gene; V was cut back by 6 bases and J by 4 bases. The germline gives CDR1 SEHNR, CDR2 FQNEAQ (reference sequence). In nucleotides, the CDR3 is TGTGCCAGCAGGCGGGGGACAGGGTATAATTCACCCCTCCACTTT. Translating gives CASRRGTGYNSPLHF.

The rearrangement joins TRBV19 to TRBJ2-1; D unclear. V lost 3 bases and J lost 4, with 4 bases in between. Germline assignment: CDR1 LNHDA and CDR2 SQIVND (reference sequence). This CDR3 is 12 amino acids long. The chain's CDR3 is CASSIRYNEQFF. DNA of the CDR3: TGTGCCAGTAGTATCCGTTACAATGAGCAGTTCTTC.

The CDR3, as DNA: TGTGCCAGCAGCGACTATGGACAGAATAACACCGGGGAGCTGTTTTTT. Protein: CASSDYGQNNTGELFF. The chain is built from TRBV9 and TRBJ2-2; possible D gene TRBD1, 6 bases. The CDR3 extends over 16 amino acids. The germline V gene has CDR1 SGDLS and CDR2 YYNGEE. V dropped 3 bases and J dropped 2 bases, with 14 bases sitting between them.

This clone was picked up a small number of times. The chain combines TRBV5-5 with TRBJ1-1; D is unresolved. Deletions cut 4 bases from V and 0 bases from J, with 7 bases between. Germline loops: CDR1 SGHKS, CDR2 YYEKEE (reference sequence). This CDR3 region has 13 residues. DNA for the CDR3: TGTGCCAGCAGCCCCGAGATGAACACTGAAGCTTTCTTT. Translation: CASSPEMNTEAFF. The complete variable domain, with remaining parts taken from reference TRBV5-5 and TRBJ1-1, reads DAGVTQSPTHLIKTRGQQVTLRCSPISGHKSVSWYQQVLGQGPQFIFQYYEKEERGRGNFPDRFSARQFPNYSSELNVNALLLGDSALYLCASSPEMNTEAFFGQGTRLTVV.

V is TRBV4-3 and J is TRBJ1-4, with unresolved D. CDR1 LGHNA and CDR2 YSLEER come from the germline V gene. CDR3 length equals 15 residues. Trimming pared 0 bases from V and 6 bases from J, leaving 11 bases between. As DNA, the CDR3 is TGCGCCAGCAGCCAAGATATCGGTAACGATGAAAAACTGTTTTTT. It encodes CASSQDIGNDEKLFF.

This rearrangement joins TRBV5-6 to TRBJ2-5; 12 bases map to TRBD1. In germline, CDR1 is SGHDT, CDR2 YYEEEE. The junction had 7 bases not matched to a gene; V was cut back by 5 bases and J by 5 bases. The CDR3 is made up of 15 amino acids. The CDR3: CASSPGTGGRETQYF. In DNA, the CDR3 is TGTGCCAGCAGTCCAGGGACAGGGGGCAGGGAGACCCAGTACTTC.

This clone was detected only a few times. Written as DNA, the CDR3 is TGTGCCAGCAGCCAAGAACGGGCCGACAGCTATGGCTACACCTTC. Translated: CASSQERADSYGYTF. The V and J genes are TRBV4-2 and TRBJ1-2, with a possible D match to TRBD1 (5 bases). Per the germline V gene, CDR1 is LGHNA and CDR2 is YNFKEQ. The CDR3 totals 15 residues. V dropped 0 bases and J dropped 4 bases, with 12 bases sitting between them.

The V call is TRBV4-2, the J call TRBJ1-2; 8 bases map to TRBD1. Trimming at V came to 6 bases and at J to 5 bases, leaving 5 bases not matched to a gene. The CDR3 spans 13 residues. Germline V gives CDR1 LGHNA, CDR2 YNFKEQ. The CDR3 nucleotides read TGTGCCAGCAGGGAGACAGGGGCTTATGGCTACACCTTC. It is translated as CASRETGAYGYTF.

The gene calls are TRBV30 and TRBJ1-3; 7 bases line up with TRBD1. The length of the CDR3 is 19 residues. Germline V CDR1 and CDR2: GTSNPN, SVGIG (reference sequence). With 1 base clipped from V and 0 bases from J, the junction kept 15 bases outside the gene matches. The CDR3 here is CAWSEEQGFSRLSGNTIYF. In nucleotides, the CDR3 is TGTGCCTGGAGTGAAGAACAGGGGTTTAGCCGCCTCTCTGGAAACACCATATATTTT.

This rearrangement joins TRBV3-1 (or the pseudogene TRBV3-2) to TRBJ2-1, with TRBD2 as a possible D gene (5 bases). The germline V gene has CDR1 LGHDT and CDR2 YNNKEL (reference sequence). The CDR3 totals 12 residues. With 1 base removed from V and 15 bases from J, the gap between germline ends came to 13 bases. The CDR3 bases are TGTGCCAGCAGCCAAGGTGAGGGTCGGACGTTCTTC. It translates to CASSQGEGRTFF.

V is TRBV24-1 and J is TRBJ2-5; 7 bases are a match to TRBD1. The germline gives CDR1 KGHDR, CDR2 SFDVKD. The CDR3 extends over 14 amino acids. The junction had 2 bases not matched to a gene; V was cut back by 3 bases and J by 2 bases. CDR3 in DNA: TGTGCCACCAGTGATCCGGGACAGCAAGAGACCCAGTACTTC. It codes for CATSDPGQQETQYF.

The CDR3 sequence: CASTFDRVKGSSTDTQYF. In nucleotides, the CDR3 is TGCGCCAGCACCTTCGACAGGGTTAAAGGATCTAGCACAGATACGCAGTATTTT. The genes are TRBV10-2 and TRBJ2-3; 7 bases agree with TRBD1. Germline values: CDR1 WSHSY, CDR2 SAAADI. This CDR3 comprises 18 residues. The J segment lost 0 bases and the V segment lost 7 bases, leaving 16 bases of the junction unmatched.

The chain recombines TRBV3-1 (or the pseudogene TRBV3-2) with TRBJ1-6; D may be TRBD1 (5 bases). Germline CDR1 LGHDT, CDR2 YNNKEL (reference sequence). V was pared by 1 base and J by 7 bases, with 11 bases between. The CDR3 sequence is 15 residues long. CDR3 loop: CASSQGWGGNSPLHF. CDR3 bases: TGTGCCAGCAGCCAAGGATGGGGGGGGAATTCACCCCTCCACTTT.

The CDR3 loop reads CASSFLSEAPTEAFF. The DNA for the CDR3 is TGTGCCAGCAGCTTTTTGAGCGAGGCCCCCACTGAAGCTTTCTTT. The chain links TRBV11-2 to TRBJ1-1, with D hard to call. The CDR3 has 15 amino acids. From germline, CDR1 is SGHAT and CDR2 FQNNGV. Trimming removed 3 bases at V and 4 bases at J, with 15 bases between.

The V and J genes are TRBV7-3 and TRBJ2-1; 7 bases match TRBD2. Germline-derived CDR1 and CDR2 are SGHTA and FQGTGA. Losses at the gene ends were 0 bases for V and 3 bases for J; bases not matched to a gene: 2. This CDR3 is 15 amino acids long. The chain's CDR3 is CASSLTGGGYNEQFF. The CDR3 DNA reads as TGTGCCAGCAGCTTAACGGGCGGGGGCTACAATGAGCAGTTCTTC.

The gene calls are TRBV27 and TRBJ2-5, with 8 bases identical to TRBD1. The V gene's germline CDR1 is MNHEY and CDR2 SMNVEV (reference sequence). The CDR3 has 15 residues. V shed 5 bases, J shed 2 bases, and the junction held 7 bases outside the gene matches. CDR3 residues: CASSPSRDRQETQYF. The CDR3 DNA follows: TGTGCCAGCAGTCCCAGCCGGGACAGGCAAGAGACCCAGTACTTC.

The chain recombines TRBV19 with TRBJ1-2; D is unclear. V was trimmed by 8 bases and J by 6 bases, leaving 22 bases between them. Germline CDR1 is LNHDA and CDR2 is SQIVND (reference sequence). This CDR3 is built from 15 residues. CDR3 amino acids: CASGPQGPGRHGYTF. In nucleotides, the CDR3 is TGTGCCAGTGGCCCGCAAGGCCCCGGCAGGCATGGCTACACCTTC.